This TCR beta chain was identified during a study of T cell repertoires in ileal Crohn's disease. Regarding this clone: What it binds is unknown.

The study, taken as a whole, reports: Active smokers at surgery had more clonal expansions than non-smokers. Compared with CD4 T cells, sorted CD8 cells carried more expanded clones.

The ends were cut back, 2 bases at V and 6 bases at J, with 13 bases in the middle. The CDR3 runs 14 residues. From germline, CDR1 is LNHDA and CDR2 SQIVND (reference sequence). Sample time point: neoterminal ileum biopsy at postoperative endoscopy, about 6 months after surgery. Produced via immunoSEQ multiplex PCR; TCRdb's table is partial and in-frame only. Among about 62,000 clones listed, about 88% were seen once. This TCR came from an adult with Crohn's disease. The chain recombines TRBV19 with TRBJ1-2; D is unresolved. Source material: ileal tissue. The CDR3 region is CASSISPGSHGYTF. DNA of the CDR3: TGTGCCAGTAGTATAAGTCCGGGGTCCCATGGCTACACCTTC. The full variable domain, in which reference TRBV19 and TRBJ1-2 provide the parts outside the CDR3, is DGGITQSPKYLFRKEGQNVTLSCEQNLNHDAMYWYRQDPGQGLRLIYYSQIVNDFQKGDIAEGYSVSREKKESFPLTVTSAQKNPTAFYLCASSISPGSHGYTFGSGTRLTVV.